The 5 T cell receptor beta chains below all came from one sample that was sequenced in a study of somatic mutations in cytotoxic T cells in rheumatoid arthritis. Generated by immunoSEQ multiplex PCR, the TCRdb table keeps only in-frame clones and is missing some. The data show approximately 17,000 clones, 78% seen once. Sequencing input: CD8+ T cells sorted from blood. The origin of the receptors is an adult with rheumatoid arthritis.

This clone was observed once. The J gene is TRBJ2-1, the V gene TRBV27; no reliable D call. Trimming shortened V by 4 bases and J by 11 bases, and 12 bases separated the two germline ends. The CDR3 has 12 amino acids. Germline V gives CDR1 MNHEY, CDR2 SMNVEV (reference sequence). The CDR3 reads CASSSLEQKQFF. The CDR3 DNA reads TGTGCCAGCAGTTCGCTTGAACAGAAGCAGTTCTTC.

This clone was recorded a few times. The rearrangement joins TRBV18 to TRBJ1-4; D not certain. Trimming pared 3 bases from V and 7 bases from J, leaving 15 bases between. The CDR3 runs 15 residues. From germline, CDR1 is KGHSH and CDR2 LQKENI. CDR3 DNA sequence: TGTGCCAGCTCACCCGAAACAGTTCACCTTGAAAAACTGTTTTTT. It is translated as CASSPETVHLEKLFF. The variable domain in full, with the rest retrieved from reference TRBV18 and TRBJ1-4, is NAGVMQNPRHLVRRRGQEARLRCSPMKGHSHVYWYRQLPEEGLKFMVYLQKENIIDESGMPKERFSAEFPKEGPSILRIQQVVRGDSAAYFCASSPETVHLEKLFFGSGTQLSVL.

The chain employs TRBV5-4 and TRBJ1-2; tentatively, D is TRBD1 (5 bases). The V gene's germline CDR1 is SGHNT and CDR2 YYREEE (reference sequence). The CDR3 is 13 amino acids. V was clipped by 5 bases and J by 3 bases, with 11 bases between them. In DNA form, the CDR3 reads TGTGCCAGCAGTCCGGGGGGGGACTATGGCTACACCTTC. It is translated as CASSPGGDYGYTF.

This rearrangement joins TRBV6-5 to TRBJ2-3; tentatively, D is TRBD1 (6 bases). This CDR3 has 14 amino acids. V lost 5 bases, J lost 4 bases, and 13 bases lay in between. The germline V gene has CDR1 MNHEY and CDR2 SVGAGI. The CDR3: CASSNRDTSDTQYF. The CDR3 nucleotides are TGTGCCAGCAGTAACCGGGACACCTCAGATACGCAGTATTTT.

This rearrangement joins TRBV11-2 to TRBJ1-3; tentative D call: TRBD1 (5 bases). CDR3 size: 14 residues. Germline CDR1 and CDR2: SGHAT and FQNNGV. The germline V and J ends were trimmed by 6 bases and 0 bases, with 9 bases remaining between them. The CDR3 protein is CASRGLSSGNTIYF. The CDR3 DNA reads TGTGCCAGCAGGGGACTGAGCTCTGGAAACACCATATATTTT.